The clone carrying this TCR beta chain showed up just a few times. Its antigen remains unknown. This sample was taken from a study of graft-versus-host responses after intestinal transplantation. Study in general: Each recipient received a multivisceral, liver-intestinal, or isolated intestinal graft. Among the recipients, all got anti-thymocyte globulin induction and then tacrolimus and steroids for 3 to 4 years. Findings of the study overall: Elevated graft-versus-host to host-versus-graft clonal ratios in allografts were recorded for patients with graft-donor T cell macrochimerism. There were GvH clones found in recipient marrow, and some of them appeared first in ileum or blood.

Data came from immunoSEQ multiplex PCR; TCRdb stores just in-frame clones and leaves some out. Of 95,000 to 110,000 clones in the sample, about 91% were seen once. The V and J ends lost 0 bases and 8 bases respectively, with 16 bases between them. Germline CDR1 SGHVS, CDR2 FNYEAQ. This CDR3 contains 16 residues. This material consisted of unstimulated CD4+ T cells sorted from spleen or lymph node cells, taken before transplant. This chain connects TRBV7-6 to TRBJ1-4; possible D gene TRBD1, 6 bases. The source is a human donor who was the organ donor for an intestinal transplant. This CDR3 is CASSLAPRGGEEKLFF. For the CDR3, the DNA is TGTGCCAGCAGCTTAGCCCCTCGGGGGGGCGAGGAAAAACTGTTTTTT.